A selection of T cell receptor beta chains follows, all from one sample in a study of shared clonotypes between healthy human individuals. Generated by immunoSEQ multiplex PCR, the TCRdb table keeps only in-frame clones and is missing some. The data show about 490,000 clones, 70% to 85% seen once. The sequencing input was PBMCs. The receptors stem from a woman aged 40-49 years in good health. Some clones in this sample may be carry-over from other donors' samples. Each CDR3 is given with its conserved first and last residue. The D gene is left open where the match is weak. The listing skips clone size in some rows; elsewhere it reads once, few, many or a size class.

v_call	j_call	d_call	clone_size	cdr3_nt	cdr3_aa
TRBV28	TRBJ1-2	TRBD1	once	TGTGCCAGCAGTTTAAGACAGGGTATTGGCGGCTACACCTTC	CASSLRQGIGGYTF
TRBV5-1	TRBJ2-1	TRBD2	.	TGCGCCAGCAGCCCCGTCACTAGCGGGAGTGTGAATGAGCAGTTCTTC	CASSPVTSGSVNEQFF
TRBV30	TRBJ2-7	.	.	TGTGCCTGGAGTTACCTTACAAAAAACTACGAGCAGTACTTC	CAWSYLTKNYEQYF
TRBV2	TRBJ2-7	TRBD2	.	TGTGCCAGCACCAACCCTGAAGCGGGAGGTGCGTACGAGCAGTACTTC	CASTNPEAGGAYEQYF
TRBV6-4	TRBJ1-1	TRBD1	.	TGTGCCAGCAGGGAGACAGGGAGGGACACTGAAGCTTTCTTT	CASRETGRDTEAFF
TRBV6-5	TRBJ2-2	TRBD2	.	TGTGCCAGCAGTCCGGGGAGGGTAAACACCGGGGAGCTGTTTTTT	CASSPGRVNTGELFF
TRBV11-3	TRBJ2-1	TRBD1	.	TGTGCCAGCAGCTCTTCCGGGACAGACTACAATGAGCAGTTCTTC	CASSSSGTDYNEQFF
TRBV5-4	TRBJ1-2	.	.	TGTGCCAGCAGCTATATGGGGGGGAATTACTATGGCTACACCTTC	CASSYMGGNYYGYTF
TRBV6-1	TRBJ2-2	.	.	TGTGCCAGCAGTGCCAGGGCCGCAGGGAACACCGGGGAGCTGTTTTTT	CASSARAAGNTGELFF
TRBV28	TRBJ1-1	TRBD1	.	TGTGCCAGCAGCCTTCGACAGGGCTTAGCTTTCTTT	CASSLRQGLAFF
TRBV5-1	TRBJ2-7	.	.	TGCGCCAGCAGCTTGGGGCGTATGGCGGTCTACGAGCAGTACTTC	CASSLGRMAVYEQYF
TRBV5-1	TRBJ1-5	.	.	TGCGCCAGCAGCCTGGAGGGTCAGCCCCAGCATTTT	CASSLEGQPQHF
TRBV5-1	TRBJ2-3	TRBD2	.	TGCGCCAGCGGGAGGGACAGCACAGATACGCAGTATTTT	CASGRDSTDTQYF
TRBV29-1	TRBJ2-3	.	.	TGCAGCGTTGGGGACTTCTATTCTAGCACAGATACGCAGTATTTT	CSVGDFYSSTDTQYF
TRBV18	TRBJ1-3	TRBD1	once	TGTGCCAGCTCATCACCTACAGGGGGCGATGCGAACACCATATATTTT	CASSSPTGGDANTIYF
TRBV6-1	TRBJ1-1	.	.	TGTGCCAGCAGTGCCCTAACCCATACAGCGAACGCTGAAGCTTTCTTT	CASSALTHTANAEAFF
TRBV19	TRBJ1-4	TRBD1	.	TGTGCCAGTAGTATCGCTTTATATGGACAGGGCTCTAATGAAAAACTGTTTTTT	CASSIALYGQGSNEKLFF
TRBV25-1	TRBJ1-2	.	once	TGTGCCAGCAGCCCCGACAGGCCTTGGGACGGCTACATCTTC	CASSPDRPWDGYIF
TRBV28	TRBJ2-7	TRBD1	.	TGTGCCAGCATGGGACAGAACTACGAGCAGTACTTC	CASMGQNYEQYF
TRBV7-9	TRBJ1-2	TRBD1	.	TGTGCCAGCAGCTTAACAGGGGATCGCTACACCTTC	CASSLTGDRYTF
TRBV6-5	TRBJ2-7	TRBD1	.	TGTGCCAGCAGTAGTCGGGACAGCTCCTACGAGCAGTACTTC	CASSSRDSSYEQYF
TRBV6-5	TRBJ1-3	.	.	TGTGCCAGCAGGGGATCTGGAAACACCATATATTTT	CASRGSGNTIYF
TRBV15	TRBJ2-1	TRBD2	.	TGTGCCACCAGCAGAGATACGGGGGGGACTCACAATGAGCAGTTCTTC	CATSRDTGGTHNEQFF
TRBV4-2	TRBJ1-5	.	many	TGTGCCAGCAGCCAAAATCTGGGTGTCCAGCCCCAGCATTTT	CASSQNLGVQPQHF